This entry features one T cell receptor (beta chain) sequence. As yet, its antigen is unknown. This entry belongs to a study of T cells after yellow fever vaccination. Study-wide findings and caveats: The secondary response peaked faster, at day 5 versus 15, but was weaker.

Each CDR3 protein is one row after TCRdb ran MiXCR on the 5' RACE reads. The sample lists some 320,000 distinct CDR3 sequences, roughly 9.4% occurring once. This sequence was found in a man aged 18-30 years who received the YFV17D yellow fever vaccine. The starting material was PBMCs, obtained on the day of the first yellow fever vaccination.

CDR3 sequence (DNA): TGTGCCAGCAGCTTAGGGCCCTTCGCCTACGAGCAGTACTTC. Its translation: CASSLGPFAYEQYF. The chain combines TRBV7-8 with TRBJ2-7; D gene uncertain. V gave up 1 base and J gave up 2 bases, with 9 bases separating them. The CDR3 runs to 14 residues. Germline V lookup: CDR1 SGHVS, CDR2 FQNEAQ.